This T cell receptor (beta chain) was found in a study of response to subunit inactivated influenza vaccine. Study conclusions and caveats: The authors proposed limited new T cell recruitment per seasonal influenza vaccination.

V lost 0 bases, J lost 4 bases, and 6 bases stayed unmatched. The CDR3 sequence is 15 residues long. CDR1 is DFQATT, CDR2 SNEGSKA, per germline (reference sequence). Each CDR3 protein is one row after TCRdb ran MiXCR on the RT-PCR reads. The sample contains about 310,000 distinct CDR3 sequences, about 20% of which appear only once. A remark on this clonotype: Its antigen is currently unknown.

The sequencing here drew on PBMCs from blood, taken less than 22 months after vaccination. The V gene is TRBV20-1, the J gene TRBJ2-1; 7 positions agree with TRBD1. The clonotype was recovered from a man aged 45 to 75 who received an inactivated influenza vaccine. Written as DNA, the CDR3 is TGCAGTGCTAGAGATCCACAGGGGAAATACAATGAGCAGTTCTTC. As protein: CSARDPQGKYNEQFF.